The rows below give T cell receptor beta chains drawn from one sample of a study of tumor-infiltrating lymphocytes in oesophageal squamous cell carcinoma. One entry per CDR3 protein results from TCRdb running MiXCR on the PCR reads. The repertoire holds approximately 12,000 distinct CDR3 sequences, just under 55% seen once, with about 42% in the top ten. Sequenced sample: esophageal tumor tissue. These receptors originate from a female donor with esophageal squamous cell carcinoma. Both conserved end residues are part of each CDR3. Each record gives: clone size, D gene, V gene, J gene, CDR3 protein, CDR3 DNA. A D gene is named only where the DNA matches it firmly. Some rows mark clone size as missing; the rest say once, few, many or name a class of expanded clone.

clone size: NA; D gene: TRBD1; V gene: TRBV20-1; J gene: TRBJ2-5; CDR3 protein: CSAKTGGGQTQYF; CDR3 DNA: TGCAGTGCCAAGACAGGGGGCGGACAGACCCAGTACTTC
clone size: NA; D gene: NA; V gene: TRBV12-3/TRBV12-4; J gene: TRBJ2-5; CDR3 protein: CASTQGRTAQETQYF; CDR3 DNA: TGTGCCAGCACCCAAGGGAGGACGGCCCAAGAGACCCAGTACTTC
clone size: many; D gene: NA; V gene: TRBV27; J gene: TRBJ1-1; CDR3 protein: CASNPGGQGTEAFF; CDR3 DNA: TGTGCCAGCAACCCGGGGGGTCAAGGCACTGAAGCTTTCTTT
clone size: many; D gene: NA; V gene: TRBV28; J gene: TRBJ2-1; CDR3 protein: CASSLGGEGGSYNEQFF; CDR3 DNA: TGTGCCAGCAGTTTGGGGGGGGAGGGGGGCTCCTACAATGAGCAGTTCTTC
clone size: few; D gene: TRBD1; V gene: TRBV7-2; J gene: TRBJ2-3; CDR3 protein: CASSLAGQGRSDTQYF; CDR3 DNA: TGTGCCAGCAGCTTAGCGGGACAGGGCAGATCGGATACGCAGTATTTT
clone size: NA; D gene: TRBD1; V gene: TRBV29-1; J gene: TRBJ2-3; CDR3 protein: CSVGQGGDTQYF; CDR3 DNA: TGCAGCGTTGGACAGGGTGGGGATACGCAGTATTTT
clone size: many; D gene: NA; V gene: TRBV27; J gene: TRBJ1-1; CDR3 protein: CASSKSGMNTEAFF; CDR3 DNA: TGTGCCAGCAGTAAGTCGGGGATGAACACTGAAGCTTTCTTT
clone size: NA; D gene: NA; V gene: TRBV6-1; J gene: TRBJ2-7; CDR3 protein: CASSSELYEQYF; CDR3 DNA: TGTGCCAGCAGTTCCGAGTTATACGAGCAGTACTTC
clone size: once; D gene: NA; V gene: TRBV19; J gene: TRBJ2-1; CDR3 protein: CASSTRPVGINEQFF; CDR3 DNA: TGTGCCAGTAGTACCCGACCTGTGGGGATCAATGAGCAGTTCTTC
clone size: NA; D gene: TRBD1; V gene: TRBV7-2; J gene: TRBJ2-7; CDR3 protein: CASSPSAGGAAHYEQYF; CDR3 DNA: TGTGCCAGCAGCCCCTCAGCAGGGGGCGCAGCCCACTACGAGCAGTACTTC
clone size: few; D gene: TRBD2; V gene: TRBV6-6; J gene: TRBJ2-5; CDR3 protein: CASSYGREFWETQYF; CDR3 DNA: TGTGCCAGCAGTTACGGGCGGGAGTTTTGGGAGACCCAGTACTTC
clone size: NA; D gene: NA; V gene: TRBV20-1; J gene: TRBJ1-3; CDR3 protein: CSALLDSSGNTIYF; CDR3 DNA: TGCAGTGCTTTACTGGACAGCTCTGGAAACACCATATATTTT
clone size: NA; D gene: NA; V gene: TRBV7-3; J gene: TRBJ1-1; CDR3 protein: CASSEISGTEAFF; CDR3 DNA: TGTGCCAGCAGTGAGATCAGTGGCACTGAAGCTTTCTTT
clone size: NA; D gene: NA; V gene: TRBV7-6; J gene: TRBJ2-5; CDR3 protein: CASSPGTPYQETQYF; CDR3 DNA: TGTGCCAGCAGCCCCGGGACACCGTACCAAGAGACCCAGTACTTC
clone size: medium-sized; D gene: NA; V gene: TRBV6-1; J gene: TRBJ2-2; CDR3 protein: CASSFQPLAGELFF; CDR3 DNA: TGTGCCAGCAGTTTTCAGCCACTCGCCGGGGAGCTGTTTTTT
clone size: once; D gene: TRBD1; V gene: TRBV12-3/TRBV12-4; J gene: TRBJ1-2; CDR3 protein: CASSPGTVKAYTF; CDR3 DNA: TGTGCCAGCAGCCCCGGGACAGTTAAAGCCTACACCTTC
clone size: NA; D gene: TRBD2; V gene: TRBV7-2; J gene: TRBJ2-1; CDR3 protein: CASSSSLRLAETYNEQFF; CDR3 DNA: TGTGCCAGCAGCTCCTCCCTGCGACTAGCGGAGACCTACAATGAGCAGTTCTTC
clone size: NA; D gene: TRBD1; V gene: TRBV6-9; J gene: TRBJ1-6; CDR3 protein: CASSSDRGPVYEQYF; CDR3 DNA: TGTGCCAGCAGTTCGGACAGGGGGCCTGTATACGAGCAGTACTTT
clone size: once; D gene: NA; V gene: TRBV7-3; J gene: TRBJ2-1; CDR3 protein: CASSPTGTRANEQFF; CDR3 DNA: TGTGCCAGCAGCCCAACCGGGACACGCGCGAATGAGCAGTTCTTC
clone size: once; D gene: NA; V gene: TRBV7-3; J gene: TRBJ2-2; CDR3 protein: CASSQQGANTGELFF; CDR3 DNA: TGTGCCAGCAGCCAACAGGGAGCGAACACCGGGGAGCTGTTTTTT
clone size: few; D gene: NA; V gene: TRBV7-2; J gene: TRBJ2-6; CDR3 protein: CASSLIAGANVLTF; CDR3 DNA: TGTGCCAGCAGCTTAATCGCTGGGGCCAACGTCCTGACTTTC
clone size: NA; D gene: NA; V gene: TRBV10-3; J gene: TRBJ2-1; CDR3 protein: CATQSGLATYNEQFF; CDR3 DNA: TGTGCCACCCAGTCCGGGCTAGCGACTTACAATGAGCAGTTCTTC
clone size: NA; D gene: NA; V gene: TRBV7-6; J gene: TRBJ2-3; CDR3 protein: CASSIAGSSTDTQYF; CDR3 DNA: TGTGCCAGCAGCATAGCAGGTTCTAGCACAGATACGCAGTATTTT
clone size: many; D gene: TRBD1; V gene: TRBV6-1; J gene: TRBJ1-6; CDR3 protein: CASSEAGQGARSSYNSPLHF; CDR3 DNA: TGTGCCAGCAGTGAAGCGGGACAGGGGGCCCGGAGCTCCTATAATTCACCCCTCCACTTC
clone size: few; D gene: NA; V gene: TRBV12-3/TRBV12-4; J gene: TRBJ2-7; CDR3 protein: CASSSLESSYEQYF; CDR3 DNA: TGTGCCAGCAGTTCGCTGGAGAGCTCCTACGAGCAGTACTTC
clone size: NA; D gene: TRBD1; V gene: TRBV7-8; J gene: TRBJ2-7; CDR3 protein: CASSFKQGNNEQYF; CDR3 DNA: TGTGCCAGCAGCTTCAAACAGGGGAACAATGAGCAGTACTTC
clone size: NA; D gene: TRBD2; V gene: TRBV24-1; J gene: TRBJ2-1; CDR3 protein: CATSDPGTSGRAGEQFF; CDR3 DNA: TGTGCCACCAGTGATCCCGGAACTAGCGGGAGGGCTGGTGAGCAGTTCTTC
clone size: NA; D gene: TRBD1; V gene: TRBV7-3; J gene: TRBJ1-1; CDR3 protein: CASSIGTENTEAFF; CDR3 DNA: TGTGCCAGCAGCATAGGGACAGAGAACACTGAAGCTTTCTTT
clone size: NA; D gene: NA; V gene: TRBV12-3/TRBV12-4; J gene: TRBJ1-5; CDR3 protein: CASQKNSNQPQHF; CDR3 DNA: TGTGCCAGCCAGAAGAATAGCAATCAGCCCCAGCATTTT
clone size: NA; D gene: TRBD2; V gene: TRBV7-3; J gene: TRBJ2-1; CDR3 protein: CASSKLAGVMDEQFF; CDR3 DNA: TGTGCCAGCAGCAAACTAGCGGGAGTTATGGATGAGCAGTTCTTC
clone size: NA; D gene: NA; V gene: TRBV7-2; J gene: TRBJ2-5; CDR3 protein: CASSSPNAQETQYF; CDR3 DNA: TGTGCCAGCAGCTCCCCTAACGCACAAGAGACCCAGTACTTC
clone size: NA; D gene: NA; V gene: TRBV7-2; J gene: TRBJ2-3; CDR3 protein: CASSFLKDTQYF; CDR3 DNA: TGTGCCAGCAGCTTCCTGAAAGATACGCAGTATTTT
clone size: few; D gene: NA; V gene: TRBV7-3; J gene: TRBJ2-6; CDR3 protein: CASSLYPIFSSGANVLTF; CDR3 DNA: TGTGCCAGCAGCTTATATCCCATCTTTAGCTCTGGGGCCAACGTCCTGACTTTC
clone size: NA; D gene: TRBD1; V gene: TRBV27; J gene: TRBJ2-1; CDR3 protein: CASVNRGLTFNEQFF; CDR3 DNA: TGTGCCAGCGTCAACAGGGGTCTTACCTTCAATGAGCAGTTCTTC
clone size: NA; D gene: NA; V gene: TRBV5-1; J gene: TRBJ2-7; CDR3 protein: CASSGRVSYNEQYF; CDR3 DNA: TGCGCCAGCAGCGGGCGGGTATCCTACAATGAGCAGTACTTC
clone size: medium-sized; D gene: NA; V gene: TRBV24-1; J gene: TRBJ2-3; CDR3 protein: CATRDTTTDTQYF; CDR3 DNA: TGTGCCACCAGAGACACCACCACAGATACGCAGTATTTT
clone size: many; D gene: NA; V gene: TRBV2; J gene: TRBJ2-5; CDR3 protein: CASSETLNEYF; CDR3 DNA: TGTGCCAGCAGTGAGACCCTGAACGAGTACTTC
clone size: NA; D gene: NA; V gene: TRBV12-5; J gene: TRBJ2-3; CDR3 protein: CASGSLRLLLRDTTTDTQYF; CDR3 DNA: TGTGCTAGTGGTTCTCTACGACTTCTCCTACGGGACACCACAACAGATACGCAGTATTTT
clone size: NA; D gene: NA; V gene: TRBV7-9; J gene: TRBJ2-5; CDR3 protein: CASSLARGPRGETQYF; CDR3 DNA: TGTGCCAGCAGCTTAGCGAGAGGGCCTCGGGGGGAGACCCAGTACTTC
clone size: NA; D gene: NA; V gene: TRBV5-4; J gene: TRBJ2-5; CDR3 protein: CASSRRIGQETQYF; CDR3 DNA: TGTGCCAGCAGCCGCAGAATCGGACAAGAGACCCAGTACTTC
clone size: medium-sized; D gene: NA; V gene: TRBV7-2; J gene: TRBJ2-1; CDR3 protein: CASSLDGSTGVGQFF; CDR3 DNA: TGTGCCAGCAGCTTAGATGGGTCGACGGGGGTCGGGCAGTTCTTC
clone size: NA; D gene: TRBD1; V gene: TRBV12-3/TRBV12-4; J gene: TRBJ2-1; CDR3 protein: CASRPGQVHNEQFF; CDR3 DNA: TGTGCCAGCAGGCCGGGACAGGTGCACAATGAGCAGTTCTTC
clone size: NA; D gene: NA; V gene: TRBV7-6; J gene: TRBJ2-7; CDR3 protein: CASSLSNYEQYF; CDR3 DNA: TGTGCCAGCAGCTTATCGAACTACGAGCAGTACTTC
clone size: NA; D gene: TRBD2; V gene: TRBV6-8; J gene: TRBJ2-1; CDR3 protein: CASSYSRIAGVCNEQFF; CDR3 DNA: TGTGCCAGCAGTTACTCCAGAATAGCGGGGGTATGCAATGAGCAGTTCTTC
clone size: few; D gene: TRBD1; V gene: TRBV7-8; J gene: TRBJ2-7; CDR3 protein: CASSARQGIDEQYF; CDR3 DNA: TGTGCCAGCAGCGCAAGACAGGGGATCGACGAGCAGTACTTC
clone size: few; D gene: TRBD2; V gene: TRBV7-2; J gene: TRBJ2-5; CDR3 protein: CASSPQAGGRQETQYF; CDR3 DNA: TGTGCCAGCAGCCCCCAAGCGGGGGGGCGACAGGAGACCCAGTACTTC
clone size: NA; D gene: NA; V gene: TRBV7-3; J gene: TRBJ2-5; CDR3 protein: CASSLTGLPETQYF; CDR3 DNA: TGTGCCAGCAGCTTAACCGGGCTCCCAGAGACCCAGTACTTC
clone size: NA; D gene: NA; V gene: TRBV7-8; J gene: TRBJ2-1; CDR3 protein: CASSLFQGPSYELFF; CDR3 DNA: TGTGCCAGCAGCTTGTTCCAGGGACCTTCCTACGAGCTGTTCTTC
clone size: few; D gene: TRBD2; V gene: TRBV27; J gene: TRBJ2-7; CDR3 protein: CASSKLAGGHNEQYF; CDR3 DNA: TGTGCCAGCAGTAAGCTAGCGGGAGGGCACAATGAGCAGTACTTC
clone size: NA; D gene: TRBD2; V gene: TRBV6-6; J gene: TRBJ2-3; CDR3 protein: CASSYFLAGPSDTQYF; CDR3 DNA: TGTGCCAGCAGTTACTTTCTAGCGGGTCCTTCGGATACGCAGTATTTT
clone size: NA; D gene: NA; V gene: TRBV7-9; J gene: TRBJ2-1; CDR3 protein: CASSLTRVAGSSYNEQFF; CDR3 DNA: TGTGCCAGCAGCTTAACCCGGGTGGCTGGGAGCTCCTACAATGAGCAGTTCTTC
clone size: NA; D gene: NA; V gene: TRBV7-3; J gene: TRBJ2-1; CDR3 protein: CASSLSRDNEQFF; CDR3 DNA: TGTGCCAGCAGCTTATCACGCGACAATGAGCAGTTCTTC
clone size: many; D gene: TRBD2; V gene: TRBV4-2; J gene: TRBJ2-1; CDR3 protein: CASSQDASGRGKNEQFF; CDR3 DNA: TGTGCCAGCAGCCAAGATGCTAGCGGGAGGGGGAAGAATGAGCAGTTCTTC
clone size: many; D gene: TRBD1; V gene: TRBV11-3; J gene: TRBJ2-1; CDR3 protein: CASSKGQVNEQFF; CDR3 DNA: TGTGCCAGCAGCAAGGGACAGGTCAATGAGCAGTTCTTC
clone size: NA; D gene: NA; V gene: TRBV6-6; J gene: TRBJ2-5; CDR3 protein: CASSYGRDETQYF; CDR3 DNA: TGTGCCAGCAGTTACGGTCGCGATGAGACCCAGTACTTC
clone size: NA; D gene: TRBD2; V gene: TRBV7-6; J gene: TRBJ2-7; CDR3 protein: CASSATGAGVGDEQYF; CDR3 DNA: TGTGCCAGCAGCGCGACCGGGGCGGGAGTTGGCGATGAGCAGTACTTC
clone size: NA; D gene: NA; V gene: TRBV28; J gene: TRBJ1-2; CDR3 protein: CASGIGYGYTF; CDR3 DNA: TGTGCCTCGGGGATTGGCTATGGCTACACCTTC
clone size: NA; D gene: TRBD2; V gene: TRBV28; J gene: TRBJ2-1; CDR3 protein: CASREASGVNNEQFF; CDR3 DNA: TGTGCCAGCAGGGAGGCTAGCGGGGTTAACAATGAGCAGTTCTTC